The following is a TCR beta chain sequence with its context. This clonotype was detected only a few times. It has no known antigen specificity. Base qualities are missing; no much larger clone stands one base away. Sequencing took place on an Illumina HiSeq 1500. TCRdb reran the public reads through fastp at Q25 and MiXCR, keeping productive beta chains. CDR3 protein sequences are deduplicated, and each keeps its most common genes and DNA. The sample includes approximately 730,000 distinct CDR3 sequences, with approximately 33% observed a single time. The top ten hold roughly 18% of the sample. The CDR3 starts with the cysteine, ends with the phenylalanine, and has 13 residues. Solely the CDR3 DNA is kept, with 39 bases framed from the first base. Relative to germline, V is missing 6 bases and J is missing 10 bases, with 10 bases of the junction outside any gene match. The germline V gene sets CDR1 to SGHAT and CDR2 to FQNNGV.

This record comes from a study of T cell repertoires in cytomegalovirus infection (dated by TCRdb to the late 2010s). Turning to the overall study: Alongside well-studied HLA-B-restricted epitopes, the peptide stimulations were aimed at recently identified HLA-C-restricted CMV epitopes, whose presentation resists viral immunomodulation. Donor HLA type was relevant to the analysis, because carriage of CMV infection together with the matching HLA type was indicated by public TCR beta signatures.

This sample's treatment or condition label indicates: in vitro stimulation with specific CMV peptide epitopes to enrich CMV-specific T cells. Broad study findings and their caveats: Cumulative frequency of public TCR beta family members discriminated carriers of CMV infection plus the relevant HLA type in this cohort and an independent approximately 360-donor cohort. The ex vivo response was dominated by HLA-C-restricted CMV-specific TCR beta clonotypes, and the single most frequent clonotype in two of eight donors was supplied by these HLA-C-restricted clonotypes.

The source is a human donor in good health (CMV status not recorded). Some clones in this sample may be carry-over from other donors' samples. The sequence links TRBV11-2 to TRBJ1-2; 8 central bases correspond to TRBD1. This specimen was cultured PBMCs, taken from culture after CMV antigen stimulation. The CDR3 region has the sequence CASRSTGTGDYTF. The DNA sequence is as follows: TGTGCCAGCAGATCTACCGGGACAGGAGACTACACCTTC.